Shown below are 4 T cell receptor beta chains from a single sample sequenced in a study of blood T cell repertoires in COVID-19 (dated by TCRdb to about 2020). The library was made by the immunoSEQ multiplex PCR assay. The source is immuneACCESS, and TCRdb retained only in-frame sequences with V and J called. Part of the clones is not carried over; for the studies checked, unresolved V genes explain less than half of this, and the remainder is unexplained. For this sample there are roughly 110,000 clones; over 70% appear just once. The ten biggest clones cover 0.9% of the sample. The sample taken for sequencing was peripheral blood. The receptors derive from a human donor with acute or convalescent COVID-19. The donor label of this sample is uncertain.

This chain uses TRBV18 with TRBJ2-2, with D perhaps TRBD2 (7 bases). V was clipped by 0 bases and J by 3 bases, with 14 bases between them. The length of the CDR3 is 17 residues. Looked up from germline, CDR1 is KGHSH and CDR2 is LQKENI. In nucleotides, the CDR3 is TGTGCCAGCTCACCACCGGGAGGGCAGGGGTACACCGGGGAGCTGTTTTTT. The encoded protein is CASSPPGGQGYTGELFF.

The rearrangement uses TRBV6-5 and TRBJ2-7, with D possibly matching TRBD1 (6 bases). The germline V gene encodes CDR1 MNHEY and CDR2 SVGAGI. The ends were cut back, 6 bases at V and 4 bases at J, with 7 bases in the middle. The CDR3 is 11 residues long. The CDR3 here is CASRQGYEQYV. Written as DNA, the CDR3 is TGTGCCAGCAGACAGGGATACGAGCAGTACGTC.

The chain combines TRBV6-5 with TRBJ1-3; D gene unclear. V lost 7 bases and J lost 6, with 10 bases in between. The CDR3 is 12 amino acids. CDR1 and CDR2 (germline): MNHEY, SVGAGI. This CDR3 reads CASTFGENTIYF. As DNA, the CDR3 is TGTGCCAGCACCTTCGGGGAAAACACCATATATTTT.

V gene TRBV6-6 combines with J gene TRBJ2-7; TRBD2 agrees at 8 bases. Per germline, CDR1 MNHNY and CDR2 SVGAGI (reference sequence). There are 15 residues in the CDR3. The J segment lost 3 bases and the V segment lost 4 bases, leaving 8 bases of the junction unmatched. CDR3 sequence reads: CASSSPGLGRYEQYF. In DNA form, the CDR3 reads TGTGCCAGCAGTTCCCCGGGACTAGGGCGCTACGAGCAGTACTTC.